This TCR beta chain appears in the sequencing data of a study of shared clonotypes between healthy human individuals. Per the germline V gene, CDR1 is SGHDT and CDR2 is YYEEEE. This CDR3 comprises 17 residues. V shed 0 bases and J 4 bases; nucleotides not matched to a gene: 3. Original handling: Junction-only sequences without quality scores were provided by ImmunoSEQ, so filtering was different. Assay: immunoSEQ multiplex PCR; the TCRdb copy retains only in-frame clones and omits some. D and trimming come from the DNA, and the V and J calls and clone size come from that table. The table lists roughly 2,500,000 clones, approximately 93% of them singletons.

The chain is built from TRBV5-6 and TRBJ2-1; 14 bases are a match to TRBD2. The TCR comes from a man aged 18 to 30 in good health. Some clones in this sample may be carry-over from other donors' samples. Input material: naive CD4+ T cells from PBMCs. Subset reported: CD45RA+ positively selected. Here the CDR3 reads CASSLVGLAGGYNEQFF. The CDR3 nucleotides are TGTGCCAGCAGCTTGGTTGGACTAGCGGGAGGATACAATGAGCAGTTCTTC.